This T cell receptor (beta chain) was profiled in a study of OX40 agonist ivuxolimab in advanced cancers. Study at large: The mean age was roughly 60 years, ranging from about 20 to 90, with approximately 85% of participants male. Broader study findings: Nonresponders, in some cases, also had low normalized T-cell clonal expansion.

Some clones are missing from TCRdb's copy, which holds only in-frame ones; the method was immunoSEQ multiplex PCR. The data contain more than 60,000 clones, 90% to 95% of them singletons. On this clone: The antigen remains unidentified.

The junction had 9 bases not matched to a gene; V was cut back by 4 bases and J by 7 bases. The CDR3 has 15 amino acids. CDR1 is MGHRA and CDR2 is YSYEKL in the germline V gene. The starting material was CD4+ or CD8+ T cells sorted from blood, obtained in a trial of the OX40 agonist ivuxolimab. The genes are TRBV4-1 and TRBJ2-1, with TRBD2 matching over 8 bases. The source of this sequence is an adult with an advanced solid tumor such as melanoma, head and neck, liver or kidney cancer. The CDR3 DNA sequence: TGCGCCAGCAGCCCGGGACTAGGGTCCCAGAATGAGCAGTTCTTC. It yields the protein CASSPGLGSQNEQFF.